These 5 T cell receptor beta chains were sequenced from one sample in a study of graft-versus-host responses after intestinal transplantation. Data came from immunoSEQ multiplex PCR; TCRdb stores just in-frame clones and leaves some out. Among about 25,000 clones listed, around 94% were seen once. The sample in question was PBMCs, obtained 156 days after intestinal transplant. Every receptor here comes from a human patient who received an intestinal transplant, so some T cells may come from the graft donor.

The chain combines TRBV19 with TRBJ2-1, with a weak D call TRBD2 (5 bases). CDR3 length equals 15 residues. The germline gives CDR1 LNHDA, CDR2 SQIVND (reference sequence). Trimming left V 1 base short and J 8 bases short, with 15 bases between. The CDR3 region has the DNA TGTGCCAGTAGTATAGTCGGGCTTCCCGGGGATGAGCAGTTCTTC. Its translation is CASSIVGLPGDEQFF.

A word on this clone: An end of the junction does not agree with germline; a read error may underlie this. The chain has TRBV5-7 and TRBJ1-6; TRBD1 agrees at 7 bases. TRBV5-7 counts as an open reading frame of uncertain function. The CDR3 runs to 14 residues. CDR3 sequence: CASSPDRDGSPLHF. CDR3 coding DNA: TGCGCCAGCAGCCCCGACAGGGACGGTTCACCCCTCCACTTT.

This chain links TRBV28 with TRBJ2-7, with D unresolved. CDR3 length equals 13 residues. In germline, CDR1 is MDHEN, CDR2 SYDVKM. V lost 2 bases, J lost 6 bases, and 11 bases lay in between. The CDR3 reads CASSLLQWGEQYF. CDR3 DNA sequence: TGTGCCAGCAGTTTACTCCAATGGGGCGAGCAGTACTTC.

The J gene is TRBJ2-5, the V gene TRBV7-9; possible D gene TRBD1, 5 bases. V lost 0 bases to trimming and J lost 4 bases, with 18 bases between them. Germline V gene lookup returns CDR1 SEHNR and CDR2 FQNEAQ (reference sequence). The CDR3 runs 17 residues. CDR3 protein: CASSLASPGLIRETQYF. The CDR3 DNA reads as TGTGCCAGCAGCTTAGCGAGCCCAGGGCTGATTCGAGAGACCCAGTACTTC.

This clone appeared once. The chain joins TRBV19 to TRBJ2-1, with a tentative D call TRBD1 (6 bases). Germline assignment: CDR1 LNHDA and CDR2 SQIVND (reference sequence). Trimming removed 3 bases from V and 7 bases from J, with 10 bases in between. The CDR3 sequence is 13 residues long. CDR3 nucleotide sequence: TGTGCCAGTAGTATGGGCAGGGGTAATGAGCAGTTCTTC. Residues: CASSMGRGNEQFF. Full variable domain (missing parts from reference TRBV19 and TRBJ2-1): DGGITQSPKYLFRKEGQNVTLSCEQNLNHDAMYWYRQDPGQGLRLIYYSQIVNDFQKGDIAEGYSVSREKKESFPLTVTSAQKNPTAFYLCASSMGRGNEQFFGPGTRLTVL.